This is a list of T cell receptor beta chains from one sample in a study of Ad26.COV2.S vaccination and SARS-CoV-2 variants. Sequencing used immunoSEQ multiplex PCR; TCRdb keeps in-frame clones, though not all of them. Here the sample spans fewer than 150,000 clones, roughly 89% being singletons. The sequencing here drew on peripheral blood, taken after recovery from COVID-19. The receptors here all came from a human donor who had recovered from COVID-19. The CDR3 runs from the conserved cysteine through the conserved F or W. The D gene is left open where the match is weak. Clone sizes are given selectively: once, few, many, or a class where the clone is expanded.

CDR3aa: CASSEPGLAGYTQYF
CDR3nt: TGCGCCAGCAGTGAGCCGGGGCTAGCGGGGTATACGCAGTATTTT
d_gene: TRBD2
j_gene: TRBJ2-3
abundance: -
v_gene: TRBV10-2

CDR3aa: CASSLDLDRGQYYGYTF
CDR3nt: TGTGCCAGCAGCTTAGACCTTGACAGGGGGCAGTACTATGGCTACACCTTC
d_gene: TRBD1
j_gene: TRBJ1-2
abundance: once
v_gene: TRBV7-9

CDR3aa: CASQKTANYGYTF
CDR3nt: TGTGCCAGCCAAAAAACCGCTAACTATGGCTACACCTTC
d_gene: -
j_gene: TRBJ1-2
abundance: -
v_gene: TRBV6-5

CDR3aa: CASSPPSLYEQYF
CDR3nt: TGTGCCAGCAGTCCCCCGTCCCTCTACGAGCAGTACTTC
d_gene: -
j_gene: TRBJ2-7
abundance: -
v_gene: TRBV12-3/TRBV12-4

CDR3aa: CASSWGSGGHSYEQYF
CDR3nt: TGTGCCAGCAGTTGGGGGTCTGGGGGCCATTCGTACGAGCAGTACTTC
d_gene: -
j_gene: TRBJ2-7
abundance: -
v_gene: TRBV28

CDR3aa: CASSLVPASTGSSGYTF
CDR3nt: TGTGCCAGCAGCTTAGTCCCCGCCTCGACAGGGAGTAGCGGCTACACCTTC
d_gene: TRBD1
j_gene: TRBJ1-2
abundance: -
v_gene: TRBV7-9

CDR3aa: CASSYGRDNSPLHF
CDR3nt: TGTGCCAGCAGTTATGGCAGGGATAATTCACCCCTCCACTTT
d_gene: -
j_gene: TRBJ1-6
abundance: few
v_gene: TRBV28

CDR3aa: CASSYVGYTF
CDR3nt: TGTGCCAGCAGTTACGTTGGCTACACCTTC
d_gene: -
j_gene: TRBJ1-2
abundance: -
v_gene: TRBV6-6

CDR3aa: CASSRIDSPNEKLFF
CDR3nt: TGTGCCAGCAGCCGCATAGACAGCCCTAATGAAAAACTGTTTTTT
d_gene: -
j_gene: TRBJ1-4
abundance: -
v_gene: TRBV3-1/TRBV3-2

CDR3aa: CASSPRLAGEQYF
CDR3nt: TGTGCCAGCAGTCCCCGACTAGCGGGGGAGCAGTACTTC
d_gene: TRBD2
j_gene: TRBJ2-7
abundance: -
v_gene: TRBV12-3/TRBV12-4

CDR3aa: CASSITTSQLYEQYF
CDR3nt: TGTGCCAGTAGTATCACTACTAGCCAGCTCTACGAGCAGTACTTC
d_gene: -
j_gene: TRBJ2-7
abundance: -
v_gene: TRBV19

CDR3aa: CASSPGGLQPQHF
CDR3nt: TGTGCCAGCAGCCCCGGGGGTCTACAGCCCCAGCATTTT
d_gene: -
j_gene: TRBJ1-5
abundance: -
v_gene: TRBV5-5

CDR3aa: CASSYSLSPGSYGYTF
CDR3nt: TGTGCCAGCAGTTACTCTCTGTCTCCGGGATCCTATGGCTACACCTTC
d_gene: -
j_gene: TRBJ1-2
abundance: -
v_gene: TRBV6-5

CDR3aa: CASSVSGESYNEQFF
CDR3nt: TGTGCCAGCAGCGTTAGCGGGGAATCCTACAATGAGCAGTTCTTC
d_gene: TRBD2
j_gene: TRBJ2-1
abundance: -
v_gene: TRBV9

CDR3aa: CASSPGTDSYEQYF
CDR3nt: TGTGCCAGCAGCCCCGGGACTGACTCCTACGAGCAGTACTTC
d_gene: -
j_gene: TRBJ2-7
abundance: -
v_gene: TRBV5-4

CDR3aa: CASSLGRQGDEQFF
CDR3nt: TGTGCCAGCAGTTTAGGGCGACAGGGCGATGAGCAGTTCTTC
d_gene: TRBD1
j_gene: TRBJ2-1
abundance: -
v_gene: TRBV28

CDR3aa: CASSRGTDTQYF
CDR3nt: TGTGCCAGCAGCCGGGGCACAGATACGCAGTATTTT
d_gene: -
j_gene: TRBJ2-3
abundance: -
v_gene: TRBV27

CDR3aa: CASSYSMGPGPSYGYTF
CDR3nt: TGTGCCAGCAGTTACTCCATGGGGCCGGGACCTTCCTATGGCTACACCTTC
d_gene: -
j_gene: TRBJ1-2
abundance: -
v_gene: TRBV6-2/TRBV6-3

CDR3aa: CATRGSNTEAFF
CDR3nt: TGTGCCACCCGGGGCTCGAACACTGAAGCTTTCTTT
d_gene: -
j_gene: TRBJ1-1
abundance: -
v_gene: TRBV24-1

CDR3aa: CASRRSRDPGTTEAFF
CDR3nt: TGCGCCAGCAGGCGCAGCCGGGACCCGGGGACCACTGAAGCTTTCTTT
d_gene: -
j_gene: TRBJ1-1
abundance: -
v_gene: TRBV4-1

CDR3aa: CASRPGLAASTDTQYF
CDR3nt: TGTGCCAGCAGGCCGGGACTAGCGGCAAGCACAGATACGCAGTATTTT
d_gene: TRBD2
j_gene: TRBJ2-3
abundance: -
v_gene: TRBV7-9

CDR3aa: CASRHPIRFYEQYF
CDR3nt: TGTGCCAGCAGGCACCCGATTAGATTTTACGAGCAGTACTTC
d_gene: -
j_gene: TRBJ2-7
abundance: few
v_gene: TRBV28

CDR3aa: CASSGLAGGTEAFF
CDR3nt: TGTGCCAGTAGTGGTCTCGCGGGGGGCACTGAAGCTTTCTTT
d_gene: -
j_gene: TRBJ1-1
abundance: -
v_gene: TRBV19

CDR3aa: CASSLATGINEQFF
CDR3nt: TGTGCCAGCAGCTTAGCGACAGGGATCAATGAGCAGTTCTTC
d_gene: TRBD1
j_gene: TRBJ2-1
abundance: -
v_gene: TRBV7-9

CDR3aa: CASSPEGTNYGYTF
CDR3nt: TGTGCCAGCTCACCAGAGGGGACTAACTATGGCTACACCTTC
d_gene: -
j_gene: TRBJ1-2
abundance: -
v_gene: TRBV18

CDR3aa: CSVEEPKEISDTAIPNYGYTF
CDR3nt: TGCAGCGTTGAAGAACCAAAAGAAATTTCGGACACCGCAATTCCTAACTATGGCTACACCTTC
d_gene: -
j_gene: TRBJ1-2
abundance: -
v_gene: TRBV29-1

CDR3aa: CASSQVLLLQETQYF
CDR3nt: TGTGCCAGCAGCCAGGTGCTTCTGCTCCAAGAGACCCAGTACTTC
d_gene: -
j_gene: TRBJ2-5
abundance: once
v_gene: TRBV7-2

CDR3aa: CASSQVVRSAGELFF
CDR3nt: TGCGCCAGCAGCCAAGTTGTGAGAAGTGCCGGGGAGCTGTTTTTT
d_gene: -
j_gene: TRBJ2-2
abundance: -
v_gene: TRBV4-3

CDR3aa: CASSLEGRTGRTYGYTF
CDR3nt: TGTGCCAGCAGCTTAGAGGGGAGGACAGGTCGGACCTATGGCTACACCTTC
d_gene: TRBD1
j_gene: TRBJ1-2
abundance: -
v_gene: TRBV7-2

CDR3aa: CASSLGQGNTEAFF
CDR3nt: TGTGCCAGCAGCTTGGGACAGGGTAACACTGAAGCTTTCTTT
d_gene: TRBD1
j_gene: TRBJ1-1
abundance: -
v_gene: TRBV11-2

CDR3aa: CASSLGPLAGINTGELFF
CDR3nt: TGTGCCAGCAGCTTAGGCCCCCTAGCGGGGATAAACACCGGGGAGCTGTTTTTT
d_gene: TRBD2
j_gene: TRBJ2-2
abundance: -
v_gene: TRBV7-2

CDR3aa: CSGYPGQGNTEAFF
CDR3nt: TGCAGCGGTTACCCGGGACAGGGAAACACTGAAGCTTTCTTT
d_gene: TRBD1
j_gene: TRBJ1-1
abundance: once
v_gene: TRBV29-1

CDR3aa: CAWNVNSPLHF
CDR3nt: TGTGCCTGGAATGTAAATTCACCCCTCCACTTT
d_gene: -
j_gene: TRBJ1-6
abundance: few
v_gene: TRBV30

CDR3aa: CASSLMGSAPGEKLFF
CDR3nt: TGTGCCAGCAGTTTAATGGGGTCTGCACCGGGGGAAAAACTGTTTTTT
d_gene: -
j_gene: TRBJ1-4
abundance: -
v_gene: TRBV27

CDR3aa: CASGYGTLSSGNTIYF
CDR3nt: TGTGCCAGCGGTTACGGGACACTTTCCTCTGGAAACACCATATATTTT
d_gene: -
j_gene: TRBJ1-3
abundance: -
v_gene: TRBV6-6

CDR3aa: CASSLSQGRVPTYEQYF
CDR3nt: TGTGCCAGCTCACTCTCCCAGGGCCGTGTACCTACCTACGAGCAGTACTTC
d_gene: -
j_gene: TRBJ2-7
abundance: -
v_gene: TRBV18

CDR3aa: CASSLTSGGTGELFF
CDR3nt: TGTGCCAGCAGCCTCACTAGCGGGGGGACCGGGGAGCTGTTTTTT
d_gene: TRBD2
j_gene: TRBJ2-2
abundance: once
v_gene: TRBV7-9

CDR3aa: CASSELSGGLNNSPLHF
CDR3nt: TGTGCCAGCAGTGAACTCTCCGGGGGCTTAAATAATTCACCCCTCCACTTT
d_gene: -
j_gene: TRBJ1-6
abundance: -
v_gene: TRBV25-1

CDR3aa: CASSLARGETEAFF
CDR3nt: TGCGCCAGCAGCTTGGCGCGGGGAGAGACTGAAGCTTTCTTT
d_gene: -
j_gene: TRBJ1-1
abundance: -
v_gene: TRBV5-1

CDR3aa: CASSPGTGLDYGYTF
CDR3nt: TGTGCCAGCAGCCCCGGGACGGGGTTAGACTATGGCTACACCTTC
d_gene: -
j_gene: TRBJ1-2
abundance: once
v_gene: TRBV7-2

CDR3aa: CASSQDPGQTTDTQYF
CDR3nt: TGTGCCAGCAGCCAAGATCCGGGACAGACCACAGATACGCAGTATTTT
d_gene: TRBD1
j_gene: TRBJ2-3
abundance: -
v_gene: TRBV3-1/TRBV3-2

CDR3aa: CASSQGVTQYF
CDR3nt: TGTGCCAGCAGCCAGGGGGTGACCCAGTACTTC
d_gene: TRBD1
j_gene: TRBJ2-5
abundance: -
v_gene: TRBV12-3/TRBV12-4

CDR3aa: CASSGGPGGASYGYTF
CDR3nt: TGTGCCAGCAGTGGGGGGCCAGGGGGCGCGAGCTATGGCTACACCTTC
d_gene: TRBD1
j_gene: TRBJ1-2
abundance: -
v_gene: TRBV9

CDR3aa: CASSESNHNSPLHF
CDR3nt: TGTGCCAGCAGTGAATCTAATCATAATTCACCCCTCCACTTT
d_gene: -
j_gene: TRBJ1-6
abundance: once
v_gene: TRBV6-1

CDR3aa: CASSSDGGRRANSPLHF
CDR3nt: TGCGCCAGCAGCTCCGATGGGGGGAGGCGGGCTAATTCACCCCTCCACTTT
d_gene: -
j_gene: TRBJ1-6
abundance: -
v_gene: TRBV5-1

CDR3aa: CASSVYGTGGLGYTF
CDR3nt: TGTGCCAGCAGCGTTTACGGGACAGGGGGCCTTGGCTACACCTTC
d_gene: TRBD1
j_gene: TRBJ1-2
abundance: -
v_gene: TRBV9

CDR3aa: CASSPGTTHYGYTF
CDR3nt: TGTGCCAGCAGTCCCGGGACAACCCACTATGGCTACACCTTC
d_gene: -
j_gene: TRBJ1-2
abundance: -
v_gene: TRBV6-5

CDR3aa: CAISPETSAMNTEAFF
CDR3nt: TGTGCCATCAGCCCCGAGACATCGGCGATGAACACTGAAGCTTTCTTT
d_gene: -
j_gene: TRBJ1-1
abundance: -
v_gene: TRBV10-3

CDR3aa: CASSLGTGLYSNQPQHF
CDR3nt: TGTGCCAGCAGTCTGGGGACAGGACTGTATAGCAATCAGCCCCAGCATTTT
d_gene: TRBD1
j_gene: TRBJ1-5
abundance: -
v_gene: TRBV28

CDR3aa: CATSHVGDSTDTQYF
CDR3nt: TGTGCCACCTCGCACGTGGGAGATAGCACAGATACGCAGTATTTT
d_gene: -
j_gene: TRBJ2-3
abundance: -
v_gene: TRBV28

CDR3aa: CASSSPGTEAFF
CDR3nt: TGCGCCAGCAGCTCTCCGGGCACTGAAGCTTTCTTT
d_gene: -
j_gene: TRBJ1-1
abundance: -
v_gene: TRBV4-1

CDR3aa: CASSDSGTEHGYTF
CDR3nt: TGTGCCAGCAGCGATTCCGGGACAGAGCATGGTTACACCTTC
d_gene: TRBD1
j_gene: TRBJ1-2
abundance: -
v_gene: TRBV11-2

CDR3aa: CAWSADSWGSPLHF
CDR3nt: TGTGCCTGGAGCGCAGACAGTTGGGGTTCACCCCTCCACTTT
d_gene: -
j_gene: TRBJ1-6
abundance: -
v_gene: TRBV30

CDR3aa: CASSQAGRSTNEKLFF
CDR3nt: TGTGCCAGCAGCCAAGCGGGGCGCTCAACTAATGAAAAACTGTTTTTT
d_gene: -
j_gene: TRBJ1-4
abundance: -
v_gene: TRBV3-1/TRBV3-2

CDR3aa: CASSVRMGISSYEQYF
CDR3nt: TGTGCCAGCAGCGTTAGGATGGGGATTAGCTCCTACGAGCAGTACTTC
d_gene: -
j_gene: TRBJ2-7
abundance: -
v_gene: TRBV7-8

CDR3aa: CASSQLGQGAATEAFF
CDR3nt: TGTGCCAGCAGCCAACTGGGACAGGGGGCGGCAACTGAAGCTTTCTTT
d_gene: TRBD1
j_gene: TRBJ1-1
abundance: -
v_gene: TRBV3-1/TRBV3-2

CDR3aa: CASSSLHRYSYEQYF
CDR3nt: TGTGCCAGCAGTTCCCTCCACAGGTACTCCTACGAGCAGTACTTC
d_gene: -
j_gene: TRBJ2-7
abundance: -
v_gene: TRBV28

CDR3aa: CAISEWEGTTEAFF
CDR3nt: TGTGCCATCAGTGAGTGGGAGGGAACCACTGAAGCTTTCTTT
d_gene: -
j_gene: TRBJ1-1
abundance: -
v_gene: TRBV10-3

CDR3aa: CASSLITGYTF
CDR3nt: TGTGCCAGCAGCTTAATTACGGGCTACACCTTC
d_gene: -
j_gene: TRBJ1-2
abundance: -
v_gene: TRBV7-9

CDR3aa: CASSFSELEEAFF
CDR3nt: TGTGCCAGCTCATTCTCGGAGTTGGAGGAAGCTTTCTTT
d_gene: -
j_gene: TRBJ1-1
abundance: -
v_gene: TRBV18